The 18 T cell receptor beta chains in this list originate from one sample, sequenced in a study of T cell repertoires in cytomegalovirus infection. TCRdb reanalysed the reads using MiXCR and keeps one entry per CDR3 protein. The table has approximately 120,000 distinct CDR3 sequences, approximately 30% seen once. The antigens for these receptors are not known. Sequenced here: CD8+ T cells from cultured PBMCs, sampled from culture after CMV antigen stimulation. The receptors here all came from a human donor in good health (CMV status not recorded). Some clones in this sample may be carry-over from other donors' samples.

The V gene is TRBV7-6, the J gene TRBJ1-1, with D possibly being TRBD1 (6 bases). From germline, CDR1 is SGHVS and CDR2 FNYEAQ. The CDR3 consists of 17 residues. Trimming left V 5 bases short and J 10 bases short, with 29 bases between. The CDR3 DNA reads TGTGCCAGCAGCGAAGGAGGGGGGGGCGCGGGAGTCAGGGGAGCTTTCTTT. Its protein is CASSEGGGGAGVRGAFF.

The chain couples TRBV3-1 to TRBJ1-5, with unresolved D. V lost 2 bases to trimming and J lost 7 bases, with 9 bases between them. The CDR3 contains 13 residues. Germline values: CDR1 LGHDT, CDR2 YNNKEL (reference sequence). The CDR3 spells CASSQLDSQPQHF. DNA for the CDR3: TGTGCCAGCAGCCAATTGGATTCCCAGCCCCAGCATTTT.

This clonotype was detected a few times. This chain uses TRBV7-2 with TRBJ2-1; D not certain. Trimming removed 2 bases at V and 6 bases at J, with 23 bases between. The CDR3 is made up of 18 amino acids. Per the germline V gene, CDR1 is SGHTA and CDR2 is FQGNSA. The CDR3 nucleotides are TGTGCCAGCAGCTTAAATAACATAGTCCGCCGGGTATCCAATGAGCAGTTCTTC. Protein product: CASSLNNIVRRVSNEQFF.

V usage is TRBV5-1 and J usage is TRBJ1-2; TRBD1 might be the D (5 bases). The V gene lost 8 bases and the J gene lost 4 bases, with 21 bases spanning the gap. Germline V lookup: CDR1 SGHRS, CDR2 YFSETQ. The CDR3 is 15 amino acids. In nucleotides, the CDR3 is TGCGCCAGTCGGGACTCAAGATCAACTATCTATGGCTACACCTTC. Translated: CASRDSRSTIYGYTF.

This clonotype has a handful of counts. V gene TRBV20-1 combines with J gene TRBJ2-1, with 13 bases lining up with TRBD2. This CDR3 has 16 residues. Germline V lookup: CDR1 DFQATT, CDR2 SNEGSKA (reference sequence). The J segment lost 4 bases and the V segment lost 3 bases, leaving 6 bases of the junction unmatched. The CDR3 DNA is TGCAGTGCTAGGAGCCCGGGACTAGCGGGGTACAATGAGCAGTTCTTC. Translating gives CSARSPGLAGYNEQFF.

This sequence joins TRBV27 and TRBJ2-2; 12 bases map to TRBD2. The CDR3 is 17 residues long. Germline lookup yields CDR1 MNHEY and CDR2 SMNVEV (reference sequence). V shed 5 bases and J 6 bases; nucleotides not matched to a gene: 10. Written as DNA, the CDR3 is TGTGCCAGCAGTCCGACTAGCGGGGGAAGAAGGGCCGGGGAGCTGTTTTTT. Translating gives CASSPTSGGRRAGELFF.

This clonotype turned up a few times. V and J are TRBV7-2 and TRBJ2-7, with 8 bases aligning to TRBD2. CDR1 and CDR2 (germline): SGHTA, FQGNSA. This CDR3 has 15 residues. Unmatched junction bases numbered 9, after V lost 6 bases and J lost 2 bases. For the CDR3, the DNA is TGTGCCAGCAGTTCGGGAGGGGACAACACCTACGAGCAGTACTTC. It is translated as CASSSGGDNTYEQYF.

There are a few counts of this clonotype. The chain's CDR3 is CSVEPGTEFTEAFF. In nucleotides, the CDR3 is TGCAGCGTCGAACCCGGGACGGAATTCACTGAAGCTTTCTTT. V is TRBV29-1 and J is TRBJ1-1; possible D gene TRBD1, 5 bases. The germline CDR1 and CDR2 sequences are SQVTM and ANQGSEA. The CDR3 length is 14 residues. V was clipped by 6 bases and J by 4 bases, with 18 bases between them.

This clonotype was observed at least ten times. The J gene is TRBJ1-2, the V gene TRBV6-1; 9 bases fit TRBD1. From germline, CDR1 is MNHNS and CDR2 SASEGT. V trimming: 3 bases; J trimming: 2 bases; junction bases outside the gene matches: 7. The CDR3 has 16 residues. The CDR3, as DNA: TGTGCCAGCAGTGATGGACAGGGGACAATAAACTATGGCTACACCTTC. This encodes CASSDGQGTINYGYTF.

This clonotype has a handful of counts. This chain joins TRBV27 and TRBJ2-1; 7 nucleotides line up with TRBD1. CDR3 length: 17 residues. The V segment lost 5 bases and the J segment 9 bases; nucleotides outside the gene matches: 19. The germline CDR1 and CDR2 sequences are MNHEY and SMNVEV (reference sequence). Here the CDR3 reads CASSPAVGTVRTGEQFF. The CDR3, as DNA: TGTGCCAGCAGTCCCGCGGTAGGGACAGTGCGCACAGGTGAGCAGTTCTTC.

This clonotype was counted at least ten times. This chain uses TRBV7-2 with TRBJ1-1, with TRBD1 identical over 8 bases. The CDR3 extends over 12 amino acids. In germline, CDR1 is SGHTA, CDR2 FQGNSA. V gave up 5 bases and J gave up 8 bases; unmatched junction bases: 4. The DNA for the CDR3 is TGTGCCAGCAGCCGCCGGACAGGGGAAGCTTTCTTT. It codes for CASSRRTGEAFF.

This clonotype was seen a handful of times. The V and J genes are TRBV6-5 and TRBJ2-5, with D perhaps TRBD2 (5 bases). The CDR3 spans 14 residues. Trimming shortened V by 4 bases and J by 5 bases, and 14 bases separated the two germline ends. In germline, CDR1 is MNHEY, CDR2 SVGAGI. The CDR3: CASSSGLPGETQYF. DNA for the CDR3: TGTGCCAGCAGTTCCGGACTGCCGGGCGAGACCCAGTACTTC.

The V call is TRBV2, the J call TRBJ1-1, with 8 positions matching TRBD1. The CDR3 sequence is 13 residues long. Trimming took 8 bases from V and 0 from J; bases not matched to a gene: 2. The germline V gene has CDR1 SNHLY and CDR2 FYNNEI. CDR3 coding DNA: TGTGCCAGCTGGGACAGGATGAACACTGAAGCTTTCTTT. Its translation is CASWDRMNTEAFF. The whole variable domain, filled in from reference TRBV2 and TRBJ1-1, reads EPEVTQTPSHQVTQMGQEVILRCVPISNHLYFYWYRQILGQKVEFLVSFYNNEISEKSEIFDDQFSVERPDGSNFTLKIRSTKLEDSAMYFCASWDRMNTEAFFGQGTRLTVV.

The chain uses TRBV7-6 and TRBJ2-1; perhaps TRBD1 as D (6 bases). Germline CDR1 and CDR2: SGHVS and FNYEAQ. With 5 bases removed from V and 7 bases from J, the gap between germline ends came to 9 bases. CDR3 length: 12 residues. In DNA, the CDR3 is TGTGCCAGCAGCAGGGGGTCGAATGAGCAGTTCTTC. It is translated as CASSRGSNEQFF.

This clonotype was seen only a few times. V is TRBV6-2 or TRBV6-3 and J is TRBJ2-7; 7 nucleotides match TRBD1. This CDR3 contains 13 residues. Germline assignment: CDR1 MNHEY and CDR2 SVGEGT. V dropped 7 bases and J dropped 5; count of bases not matched to a gene: 8. The CDR3 region is CASTTQGQDEQYF. The CDR3 DNA reads TGTGCCAGCACCACACAGGGGCAGGACGAGCAGTACTTC.

CDR3 region: CSARVGLAGGSYEQYF. CDR3 coding DNA: TGCAGTGCTAGAGTGGGGCTAGCGGGGGGTTCCTACGAGCAGTACTTC. This chain joins TRBV20-1 and TRBJ2-7, with 11 bases fitting TRBD2. The CDR3 loop spans 16 amino acids. J lost 1 base, V lost 1 base, and 6 bases had no gene match. The germline CDR1 and CDR2 sequences are DFQATT and SNEGSKA (reference sequence).

This clonotype has only one observation. As DNA, the CDR3 is TGCGCCAGCAGCCCAACCCCGGGATTTACCTACGAGCAGTACTTC. It yields the protein CASSPTPGFTYEQYF. The V gene is TRBV4-1, the J gene TRBJ2-7; D is perhaps TRBD2 (5 bases). CDR1 and CDR2 (germline): MGHRA, YSYEKL. The V gene lost 4 bases and the J gene lost 2 bases, with 15 bases spanning the gap. This CDR3 comprises 15 residues.

The V and J genes are TRBV20-1 and TRBJ2-2; D not resolved. The CDR3 spans 12 residues. Trimming took off 2 bases at V and 3 bases at J, with 4 bases between the two ends. Germline CDR1 reads DFQATT; CDR2 reads SNEGSKA (reference sequence). The CDR3 sequence: CSARPYTGELFF. Here the CDR3 DNA reads TGCAGTGCTAGACCGTACACCGGGGAGCTGTTTTTT.